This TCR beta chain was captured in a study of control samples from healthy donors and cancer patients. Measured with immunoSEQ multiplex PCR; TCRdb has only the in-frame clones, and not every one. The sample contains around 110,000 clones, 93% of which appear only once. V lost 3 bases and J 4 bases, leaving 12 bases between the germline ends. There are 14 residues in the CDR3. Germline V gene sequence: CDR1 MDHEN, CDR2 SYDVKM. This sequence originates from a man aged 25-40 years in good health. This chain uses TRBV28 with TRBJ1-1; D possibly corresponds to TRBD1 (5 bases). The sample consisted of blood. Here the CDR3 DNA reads TGTGCCAGCAGTTTGATAAGGAGGGGCACTGAAGCTTTCTTT. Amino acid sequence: CASSLIRRGTEAFF. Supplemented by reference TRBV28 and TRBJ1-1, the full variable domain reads DVKVTQSSRYLVKRTGEKVFLECVQDMDHENMFWYRQDPGLGLRLIYFSYDVKMKEKGDIPEGYSVSREKKERFSLILESASTNQTSMYLCASSLIRRGTEAFFGQGTRLTVV.